This entry describes one T cell receptor (beta chain). The specificity of this receptor is unknown. The input lacks base qualities; no much larger clone sits a single base away. Six healthy women forming three monozygous twin pairs were used as donors. Each of the three twin pairs had been raised together, and the twins in each pair were thought likely to have encountered the same infectious agents and vaccines. TCR cDNA libraries were prepared from RNA that was isolated from peripheral blood mononuclear cells. The V and J ends are trimmed by 6 bases and 4 bases, leaving 15 bases between them. From its cysteine to its phenylalanine, the CDR3 spans 13 amino acids. The CDR3 DNA has 39 bases and is translated from base 1. The germline V gene gives CDR1 as SQVTM and CDR2 as ANQGSEA. This sample is part of a study of identical twins' blood T cells (dated by TCRdb to about 2013). Context from the whole study: Roughly 50 million Illumina reads were obtained across some twelve libraries, comprising six alpha-chain and six beta-chain libraries. TCR alpha and beta chain repertoires of three pairs of monozygous twins were compared using next-generation sequencing to assess genetic influence on repertoire formation.

What the study reported, not specific to this receptor: The number of shared CDR3 clonotypes between two donors was mainly determined by the product of their cloneset sizes, and twins did not clearly deviate from this trend. Twin pairs were reported to be markedly more alike in V gene usage than unrelated donors were, even when looking at non-selected out-of-frame TCRbeta clonotypes. Independent studies were stated to be required to validate the proposed role of the TCRalpha J segment in MHC recognition during thymic selection. Because the twins were reared together, environmental influences could not be ruled out as the explanation for twin similarity. Among the most abundant TCRbeta clonotypes, every donor shared more CDR3 sequences with her own twin than with unrelated donors.

The library was generated by 5' RACE. These reads were obtained on an Illumina Genome Analyzer IIx. RNA-based TCR cDNA libraries were prepared by a previously described protocol with several modifications. Sample-specific barcodes were introduced on both ends of each TCR cDNA library during cDNA synthesis and amplification to prevent cross-contamination. As for the authors' bioinformatics: Between about 90,000 and nearly 500,000 clonotypes were identified per individual, and about 2.2 to 4 million CDR3-containing reads were obtained per library. Reads carrying improper barcode index combinations were removed, after which the MiTCR software was used to build a cloneset for each library. MiTCR filtered or rescued low-quality reads and corrected PCR and sequencing errors when assembling CDR3 clonotypes. Artificial out-of-frame clonotypes were mapped to in-frame sequences, with one indel allowed in the CDR3, and then removed. To measure how similar V and J gene usage was between donors, Jensen-Shannon divergence was divided by mean entropy. Using fastp at Q25 and MiXCR, TCRdb reprocessed the public reads and kept productive beta chains. Identical CDR3 proteins give one entry, which carries the most common genes and DNA. TCRdb's processing, not the authors' own work, is the source of the V and J calls. This sample lists 350,000 to 400,000 distinct CDR3 sequences; over 25% were detected once. Roughly 6.1% of the sample is taken by the ten largest.

This sequence originates from a woman aged 18-49 years in good health. In this chain, TRBV29-1 is recombined with TRBJ1-2; a weak D assignment points to TRBD1 (5 bases agree). Material for sequencing was PBMCs. The nucleotides are TGCAGCGTGAAAAAGGGGACCGGCTATGGCTACACCTTC. Its translation is CSVKKGTGYGYTF.